This T cell receptor (beta chain) is drawn from a study of shared clonotypes between healthy human individuals. Naive CD8 cells were CD45RO-negative, positively selected for CCR7, excluding terminally differentiated effector memory CD45RA+ cells. Repertoires were generated with immunoSEQ multiplex PCR, while TCRdb's copy carries only in-frame clones and drops some. The table has about 800,000 clones, 95% to 97% seen once. The CDR3 is 15 residues long. Germline V gene sequence: CDR1 SGHAT, CDR2 FQNNGV. Losses at the gene ends were 4 bases for V and 5 bases for J; bases not matched to a gene: 5. J is TRBJ1-4 and V is TRBV11-2, with 9 bases aligning to TRBD1. The clonotype was recovered from a young man in good health. The sequencing input was naive CD8+ T cells sorted from blood. The CDR3 nucleotides read TGTGCCAGCAGCTCATGGGACAGGGAAAATGAAAAACTGTTTTTT. Amino acid sequence: CASSSWDRENEKLFF. Filled out from reference TRBV11-2 and TRBJ1-4, the complete variable domain reads EAGVAQSPRYKIIEKRQSVAFWCNPISGHATLYWYQQILGQGPKLLIQFQNNGVVDDSQLPKDRFSAERLKGVDSTLKIQPAKLEDSAVYLCASSSWDRENEKLFFGSGTQLSVL.